Listed below are T cell receptor beta chains from one sample, sequenced in a study of cytomegalovirus exposure and HLA in healthy donors. Sequencing used immunoSEQ multiplex PCR; TCRdb keeps in-frame clones, though not all of them. The sample's table shows tens of thousands of clones. Source material: PBMCs. These receptors all come from a male donor in good health and CMV-seropositive. CDR3s include the opening cysteine and the closing phenylalanine or tryptophan. Each record gives: V gene, J gene, D gene, CDR3 DNA, CDR3 protein. D genes are given only for firm matches.

TRBV4-3	TRBJ2-5	TRBD2	TGCGCCAGCAGCCAGGACCCGTGGTTAGCGGGAGAAGAGAACCAGTACTTC	CASSQDPWLAGEENQYF
TRBV11-3	TRBJ2-1	-	TGTGCCAGCAGCTTAGATCGGCCTCTAGCGCGGGCTTACAATGAGCAGTTCTTC	CASSLDRPLARAYNEQFF
TRBV9	TRBJ2-5	-	TGTGCCAGCAGCGTCCAATCGAGAGGGACCCAGTACTTC	CASSVQSRGTQYF
TRBV18	TRBJ2-1	-	TGTGCCAGCTCACCATATCGGCAGGGAAGTAATGAGCAGTTCTTC	CASSPYRQGSNEQFF
TRBV30	TRBJ1-1	-	TGTGCCTGGAGTGTACTAGAGCCTTGGAACACTGAAGCTTTCTTT	CAWSVLEPWNTEAFF
TRBV5-1	TRBJ2-3	TRBD1	TGCGCCAGCAGCTCCGGGACAGAGCGGACAGATACGCAGTATTTT	CASSSGTERTDTQYF
TRBV19	TRBJ2-2	TRBD1	TGTGCCAGTAGTAGTACAGGGGGCGCAGGCGGGGAGCTGTTTTTT	CASSSTGGAGGELFF
TRBV27	TRBJ2-7	-	TGTGCCAGCAGTTTATCGGGAGGTCTGCGGTACTTC	CASSLSGGLRYF
TRBV11-2	TRBJ2-1	TRBD2	TGTGCCAGCAGCCCGAGCGGGGGTCTCTACAATGAGCAGTTCTTC	CASSPSGGLYNEQFF
TRBV30	TRBJ1-2	TRBD1	TGTGCCTGGAGTGTTGACAGGGGTACGAGCTCTAACTATGGCTACACCTTC	CAWSVDRGTSSNYGYTF
TRBV27	TRBJ2-7	-	TGTGCCAGCAGTTTATCTGGCCTCCCGGGTTCCTACGAGCAGTACTTC	CASSLSGLPGSYEQYF
TRBV4-3	TRBJ1-5	TRBD1	TGCGCCAGCAGCCAAGAAGAGGGGGCGGGGCAGCCCCAGCATTTT	CASSQEEGAGQPQHF
TRBV6-6	TRBJ2-7	-	TGTGCCAGCAGGGGGACACCCTCTTTCTCCTACGAGCAGTACTTC	CASRGTPSFSYEQYF
TRBV4-1	TRBJ2-7	TRBD2	TGCGCCAGCAACCAAGGGGAGGGCCCCGCCTACGAGCAGTACTTC	CASNQGEGPAYEQYF
TRBV13	TRBJ2-2	-	TGTGCCACAAGCCCTGGGCCCACCGGGGAGCTGTTTTTT	CATSPGPTGELFF
TRBV28	TRBJ2-5	-	TGTGCCAGCAGTAGCTCCGGGACTCTGGAGACCCAGTACTTC	CASSSSGTLETQYF
TRBV18	TRBJ2-6	TRBD1	TGTGCCAGCTCACCGCAGGGACAGGGGGTTGCTGGGGCCAACGTCCTGACTTTC	CASSPQGQGVAGANVLTF
TRBV6-1	TRBJ1-2	-	TGTGCCAGCAGTGTGGCAGAAGACTATGGCTACACCTTC	CASSVAEDYGYTF
TRBV19	TRBJ2-7	-	TGTGCCAGTAAGGAGGGCCTTTCCTACGAGCAGTACTTC	CASKEGLSYEQYF
TRBV20-1	TRBJ2-7	-	TGCAGTGCTAAGGAGGGGAGAGAGCAGTACTTC	CSAKEGREQYF
TRBV5-1	TRBJ1-2	TRBD1	TGCGCCAGCAGCTTGGTTGCGGGGGGACAGGGCTACACCTTC	CASSLVAGGQGYTF
TRBV4-2	TRBJ2-7	-	TGTGCCAGCAGCCAAGGATTCCGGGTCGATCCCTACGAGCAGTACTTC	CASSQGFRVDPYEQYF
TRBV19	TRBJ2-5	-	TGTGCCAGTAGTATGAGGCACGGGGAGACCCAGTACTTC	CASSMRHGETQYF
TRBV7-2	TRBJ1-1	-	TGTGCCAGCAGCAAAAGGCGGCAGCCCGAAGCTTTCTTT	CASSKRRQPEAFF
TRBV2	TRBJ2-7	-	TGTGCCAGCAGTGATTCGCTTAGGGGGAATGAGCAGTACTTC	CASSDSLRGNEQYF
TRBV25-1	TRBJ2-5	TRBD2	TGTGCCAGCAGTGAATTGGCTAGCGGGAGCGGCGAGACCCAGTACTTC	CASSELASGSGETQYF
TRBV5-4	TRBJ2-7	-	TGTGCCAGCAGCCCCGAACAGGGCTTTCCAATCTACGAGCAGTACTTC	CASSPEQGFPIYEQYF
TRBV6-1	TRBJ1-5	-	TGTGCCAGCGACCGAGAAGCGGCGCAGCCCCAGCATTTT	CASDREAAQPQHF
TRBV18	TRBJ2-7	-	TGTGCCAGCTCACAAGTCCAGGCCCTGTCCTACGAGCAGTACTTC	CASSQVQALSYEQYF
TRBV2	TRBJ2-7	-	TGTGCCAGCAGGGGCCTGGTGCACCGCTACGAGCAGTACTTC	CASRGLVHRYEQYF
TRBV28	TRBJ1-1	TRBD1	TGTGCCAGCAGTCAGAATACCCCGGGACAGGGGGGTGCTTTCTTT	CASSQNTPGQGGAFF